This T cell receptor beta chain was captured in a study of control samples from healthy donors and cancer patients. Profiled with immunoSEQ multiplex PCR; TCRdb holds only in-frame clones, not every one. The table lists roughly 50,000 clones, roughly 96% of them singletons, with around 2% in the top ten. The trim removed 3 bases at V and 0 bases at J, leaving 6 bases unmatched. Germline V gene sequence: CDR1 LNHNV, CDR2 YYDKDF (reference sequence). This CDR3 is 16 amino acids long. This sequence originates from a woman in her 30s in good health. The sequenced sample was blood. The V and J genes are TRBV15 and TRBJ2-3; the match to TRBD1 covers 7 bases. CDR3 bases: TGTGCCACCAGCAGTTTACAGGGGCCCAGCACAGATACGCAGTATTTT. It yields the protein CATSSLQGPSTDTQYF. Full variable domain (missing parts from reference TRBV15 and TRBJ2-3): DAMVIQNPRYQVTQFGKPVTLSCSQTLNHNVMYWYQQKSSQAPKLLFHYYDKDFNNEADTPDNFQSRRPNTSFCFLDIRSPGLGDTAMYLCATSSLQGPSTDTQYFGPGTRLTVL.